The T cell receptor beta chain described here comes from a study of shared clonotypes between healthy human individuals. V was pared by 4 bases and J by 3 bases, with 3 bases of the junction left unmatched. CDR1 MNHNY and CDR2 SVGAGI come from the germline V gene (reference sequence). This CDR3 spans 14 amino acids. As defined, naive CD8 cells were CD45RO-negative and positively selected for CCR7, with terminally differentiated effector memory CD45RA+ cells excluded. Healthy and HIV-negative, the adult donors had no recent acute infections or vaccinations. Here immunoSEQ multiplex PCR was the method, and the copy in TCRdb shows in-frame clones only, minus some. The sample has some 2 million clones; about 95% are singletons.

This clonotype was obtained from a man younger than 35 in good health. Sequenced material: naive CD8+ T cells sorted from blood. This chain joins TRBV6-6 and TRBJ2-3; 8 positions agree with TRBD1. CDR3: CASSFRTGTDTQYF. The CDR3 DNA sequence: TGTGCCAGCAGTTTTAGGACAGGGACAGATACGCAGTATTTT.